The present T cell receptor beta chain was sequenced within a study of T-cell memory formation after mild COVID-19. This clonotype was detected many times. The target antigen is unknown. Trimming took 6 bases from V and 4 from J, leaving 18 bases between them. This CDR3 contains 14 residues. The germline gives CDR1 DFQATT, CDR2 SNEGSKA (reference sequence). Study-level results: Cross-reactive memory seemingly joined, as some responding clones were found in pre-infection memory. Clones contracting across day 15 to 85 had a balanced CD4/CD8 profile; later expanding clones leaned CD4+. CD4+ contracting clones were found mainly in CM and EM, and CD8+ ones in EMRA.

TCRdb reprocessed the 5' RACE reads via MiXCR and lists one record per CDR3 protein. The sample carries approximately 350,000 distinct CDR3 sequences, approximately 15% recorded once. Sequenced material: PBMCs or a T cell subset sorted from them (not recorded which). The chain joins TRBV20-1 to TRBJ1-2; D possibly corresponds to TRBD1 (5 bases). The clonotype was recovered from a young man who had mild COVID-19 (a few samples of this study predate the infection). Cell type and time point are not known. As DNA, the CDR3 is TGCAGTGCGACGAGCGGGGGAGCAGGCTATGGCTACACCTTC. Protein: CSATSGGAGYGYTF.